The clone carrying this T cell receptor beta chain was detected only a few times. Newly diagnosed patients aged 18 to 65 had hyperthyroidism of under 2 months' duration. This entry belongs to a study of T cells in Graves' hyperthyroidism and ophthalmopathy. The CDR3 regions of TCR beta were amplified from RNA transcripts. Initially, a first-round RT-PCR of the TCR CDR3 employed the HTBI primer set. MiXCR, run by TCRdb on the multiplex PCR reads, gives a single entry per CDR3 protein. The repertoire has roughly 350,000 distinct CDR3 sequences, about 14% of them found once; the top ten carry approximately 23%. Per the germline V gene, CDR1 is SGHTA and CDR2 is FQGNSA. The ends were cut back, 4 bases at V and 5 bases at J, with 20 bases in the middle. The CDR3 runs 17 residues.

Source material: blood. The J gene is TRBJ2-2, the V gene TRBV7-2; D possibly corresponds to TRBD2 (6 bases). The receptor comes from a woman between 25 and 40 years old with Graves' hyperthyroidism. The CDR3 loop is CASSSPGVSLRTGELFF. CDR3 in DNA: TGTGCCAGCAGCTCCCCGGGAGTTAGTTTGAGGACCGGGGAGCTGTTTTTT.